These 22 T cell receptor beta chains share one sample of origin, sequenced in a study of shared clonotypes between healthy human individuals. Repertoires were generated with immunoSEQ multiplex PCR, while TCRdb's copy carries only in-frame clones and drops some. The sample records nearly 600,000 clones, roughly 96% being singletons. It was CD45RO-negative cells, positively selected for CCR7, that made up naive CD8 cells, with terminally differentiated effector memory CD45RA+ cells excluded. Input material: naive CD8+ T cells sorted from blood. Every receptor here comes from a woman in her twenties or thirties in good health.

V gene TRBV4-1 combines with J gene TRBJ2-3, with D possibly TRBD2 on 7 matching bases. Germline assignment: CDR1 MGHRA and CDR2 YSYEKL. Trimming left V 1 base short and J 7 bases short, with 9 bases between. The CDR3 runs to 13 residues. The CDR3 nucleotides read TGCGCCAGCAGCCAAGCCGGGGGGCATACGCAGTATTTT. This encodes CASSQAGGHTQYF.

This clone was seen just once. The CDR3, as DNA: TGCGCCAGCAGCTCGACAGGGACCTACAATGAGCAGTTCTTC. Residues: CASSSTGTYNEQFF. The V call is TRBV5-1, the J call TRBJ2-1, with 7 positions matching TRBD1. The germline V gene has CDR1 SGHRS and CDR2 YFSETQ. This CDR3 is built from 14 residues. The V gene end was trimmed by 3 bases and the J gene end by 2 bases; junction bases not matched to a gene: 2.

The V gene is TRBV7-6, the J gene TRBJ2-6; no clear D. V lost 1 base, J lost 4 bases, and 8 bases lay in between. CDR1 SGHVS and CDR2 FNYEAQ come from the germline V gene. CDR3 length: 15 amino acids. The chain's CDR3 is CASSLEYAGANVLTF. The CDR3 nucleotides are TGTGCCAGCAGCTTAGAGTATGCAGGGGCCAACGTCCTGACTTTC.

The chain employs TRBV19 and TRBJ2-7, with 9 bases lining up with TRBD1. V shed 2 bases, J shed 5 bases, and the junction held 4 bases outside the gene matches. Germline-derived CDR1 and CDR2 are LNHDA and SQIVND (reference sequence). This CDR3 comprises 14 residues. The CDR3 reads CASSIRDRVHEQYF. In nucleotides, the CDR3 is TGTGCCAGTAGTATACGGGACAGGGTCCACGAGCAGTACTTC.

The V call is TRBV13, the J call TRBJ2-1; 12 bases align to TRBD2. The CDR3 extends over 17 amino acids. Germline loops: CDR1 PRHDT, CDR2 FYEKMQ (reference sequence). V shed 0 bases, J shed 3 bases, and the junction held 3 bases outside the gene matches. The CDR3 spells CASSLGRGLAGYNEQFF. DNA of the CDR3: TGTGCCAGCAGCTTAGGCCGGGGACTAGCGGGCTACAATGAGCAGTTCTTC.

The chain combines TRBV5-4 with TRBJ2-1, with TRBD2 matching over 8 bases. V trimming: 3 bases; J trimming: 6 bases; junction bases outside the gene matches: 14. From germline, CDR1 is SGHNT and CDR2 YYREEE (reference sequence). The CDR3 sequence is 17 residues long. CDR3 sequence (DNA): TGTGCCAGCAGCTATCCGAACACCGGGAGGGGGGGCAATGAGCAGTTCTTC. Encoded protein: CASSYPNTGRGGNEQFF.

As concerns this clone: Sequence at one end of the junction differs from germline and may be a read error. This chain uses TRBV28 with TRBJ2-1; TRBD2 aligns across 12 bases. In germline, CDR1 is MDHEN, CDR2 SYDVKM. This CDR3 spans 14 amino acids. The DNA of the CDR3 is TGTGCCAGCGCCGCTAGCGGGAGGGTGAATGAGCAGCTCTTC. Protein sequence: CASAASGRVNEQLF.

This chain joins TRBV30 and TRBJ2-1, with a tentative D call TRBD2 (7 bases). The CDR3 contains 14 residues. Between the trimmed V and J ends, which lost 0 bases and 4 bases, there was a span of 10 bases. CDR1 is GTSNPN and CDR2 is SVGIG in the germline V gene (reference sequence). The CDR3 loop reads CAWSVGGQYNEQFF. The CDR3 DNA sequence: TGTGCCTGGAGTGTGGGGGGGCAATACAATGAGCAGTTCTTC.

J is TRBJ2-7 and V is TRBV5-1, with TRBD1 identical over 8 bases. The CDR3 has 17 residues. Germline CDR1 SGHRS, CDR2 YFSETQ. After removal of 4 bases from V and 3 bases from J, the junction contained 15 bases not matched to a gene. CDR3 nucleotide sequence: TGCGCCAGCAGCACGCGGACAGGGAGCGGAAAAAGCTACGAGCAGTACTTC. Protein sequence: CASSTRTGSGKSYEQYF.

This clone appeared a single time. The rearrangement links TRBV28 to TRBJ2-7; no definite D call. Between the trimmed V and J ends, which lost 6 bases and 1 base, there was a span of 13 bases. The CDR3 totals 14 residues. Germline V lookup: CDR1 MDHEN, CDR2 SYDVKM. CDR3 in DNA: TGTGCCAGCAGCCGTGTTAGTCCATCCTACGAGCAGTACTTC. Encoded protein: CASSRVSPSYEQYF.

The chain recombines TRBV7-8 with TRBJ1-3; a weak D match, TRBD1 (5 bases). Germline assignment: CDR1 SGHVS and CDR2 FQNEAQ. CDR3 length equals 14 residues. Trimming shortened V by 5 bases and J by 4 bases, and 12 bases separated the two germline ends. The CDR3 spells CASSEGLAGNTIYF. CDR3 nucleotides: TGTGCCAGCAGCGAGGGACTTGCCGGAAACACCATATATTTT.

The J gene is TRBJ2-5, the V gene TRBV11-2, with 9 bases lining up with TRBD1. The CDR3 runs to 15 residues. Germline CDR1 is SGHAT and CDR2 is FQNNGV. J was trimmed by 3 bases and V by 4 bases; bases with no gene match: 6. The CDR3 is CASSSSGTGKETQYF. CDR3 in DNA: TGTGCCAGCAGCTCATCCGGGACAGGGAAAGAGACCCAGTACTTC.

This clone was recorded once. The chain combines TRBV29-1 with TRBJ2-2, with 9 bases aligning to TRBD2. Trimming at V came to 2 bases and at J to 1 base, leaving 5 bases not matched to a gene. There are 16 residues in the CDR3. Germline V gene data show CDR1 as SQVTM and CDR2 as ANQGSEA. CDR3 region: CSVEFTREGNTGELFF. DNA for the CDR3: TGCAGCGTTGAATTCACGCGGGAGGGGAACACCGGGGAGCTGTTTTTT.

The V gene is TRBV2, the J gene TRBJ1-2; D is uncertain. CDR1 is SNHLY, CDR2 FYNNEI, per germline. The CDR3 covers 15 residues. The ends were cut back, 3 bases at V and 3 bases at J, with 14 bases in the middle. The CDR3 loop is CASSDMGSSYYGYTF. DNA of the CDR3: TGTGCCAGCAGTGATATGGGCTCCTCCTACTATGGCTACACCTTC.

V gene TRBV4-1 combines with J gene TRBJ2-1, with TRBD2 matching over 12 bases. CDR1 and CDR2 (germline): MGHRA, YSYEKL. V gave up 6 bases and J gave up 5 bases; unmatched junction bases: 5. The CDR3 consists of 15 residues. In DNA, the CDR3 is TGCGCCAGCAGACTTCGACTAGCGGGGGACAATGAGCAGTTCTTC. Its translation is CASRLRLAGDNEQFF.

V and J are TRBV6-5 and TRBJ2-1; perhaps TRBD2 as D (7 bases). Germline CDR1 MNHEY, CDR2 SVGAGI. Trimming removed 2 bases at V and 2 bases at J, with 13 bases between. CDR3 length: 16 residues. In DNA form, the CDR3 reads TGTGCCAGCAGTTACGGGGGGGCCCCAACCTACAATGAGCAGTTCTTC. Encoded protein: CASSYGGAPTYNEQFF.

The chain combines TRBV7-9 with TRBJ2-1; the match to TRBD2 covers 9 bases. The CDR3 consists of 17 residues. The V segment lost 0 bases and the J segment 12 bases; nucleotides outside the gene matches: 15. Germline V gene data show CDR1 as SEHNR and CDR2 as FQNEAQ (reference sequence). The CDR3 DNA sequence: TGTGCCAGCAGCTTAGCGTCTAGCGGGATGGACCTTGAGCGGCAGTTCTTC. Translation: CASSLASSGMDLERQFF. Full variable domain (rest looked up from reference TRBV7-9 and TRBJ2-1): DTGVSQNPRHKITKRGQNVTFRCDPISEHNRLYWYRQTLGQGPEFLTYFQNEAQLEKSRLLSDRFSAERPKGSFSTLEIQRTEQGDSAMYLCASSLASSGMDLERQFFGPGTRLTVL.

The chain has TRBV27 and TRBJ2-1; 10 bases map to TRBD2. With 0 bases clipped from V and 5 bases from J, the junction kept 7 bases outside the gene matches. The CDR3 length is 17 residues. Germline-derived CDR1 and CDR2 are MNHEY and SMNVEV (reference sequence). The CDR3 bases are TGTGCCAGCAGTTTATCCGGAGCGGGAGGGCCGCACAATGAGCAGTTCTTC. Translation: CASSLSGAGGPHNEQFF.

The gene calls are TRBV7-9 and TRBJ2-7; the D gene is possibly TRBD2 (6 bases). The ends were cut back, 3 bases at V and 5 bases at J, with 11 bases in the middle. The CDR3 sequence is 13 residues long. Germline V CDR1 and CDR2: SEHNR, FQNEAQ (reference sequence). DNA of the CDR3: TGTGCCAGCAGCTTCGGGGGTCCCAACGAGCAGTACTTC. This encodes CASSFGGPNEQYF.

The CDR3 loop reads CASSPSTSGTNTQYF. The CDR3 coding sequence is TGTGCCAGCAGCCCTAGTACTAGCGGGACAAATACGCAGTATTTT. The chain has TRBV13 and TRBJ2-3; 10 bases agree with TRBD2. J lost 7 bases, V lost 5 bases, and 9 bases had no gene match. The CDR3 is made up of 15 amino acids. Germline CDR1 and CDR2: PRHDT and FYEKMQ (reference sequence).

This clone was seen a single time. CDR3 in DNA: TGTGCCAGCAGCTTTTTTGGGGGCGAAACTGAAGCTTTCTTT. This translates into CASSFFGGETEAFF. The chain uses TRBV7-9 and TRBJ1-1, with D possibly TRBD1 on 6 matching bases. The CDR3 contains 14 residues. V was shortened by 3 bases and J by 5 bases, with 13 bases between the two germline ends. Per the germline V gene, CDR1 is SEHNR and CDR2 is FQNEAQ (reference sequence).

This chain connects TRBV10-2 to TRBJ2-5; D is unresolved. This CDR3 contains 15 residues. Germline loops: CDR1 WSHSY, CDR2 SAAADI. V was clipped by 2 bases and J by 2 bases, with 12 bases between them. This CDR3 reads CASSEAWGLQETQYF. The CDR3 coding sequence is TGCGCCAGCAGTGAGGCCTGGGGTCTACAAGAGACCCAGTACTTC.